A selection of T cell receptor beta chains follows, all from one sample in a study of T cell repertoires in cytomegalovirus infection. TCRdb called the reads again in MiXCR, with one record for every CDR3 protein. The sample records roughly 130,000 distinct CDR3 sequences, 7% to 10% being singletons. Sequenced input: PBMCs. The receptor source for this set is a human donor in good health (CMV status not recorded). Some clones in this sample may be carry-over from other donors' samples. The CDR3 runs from the conserved cysteine through the conserved F or W. Each record gives: clone size, J gene, D gene, V gene, CDR3 protein, CDR3 DNA. The D gene is left open where the match is weak. Clone size, where shown, is once, few, many, or a class for clones that have expanded.

clone_size: -; j_call: TRBJ1-1; d_call: -; v_call: TRBV20-1; cdr3_aa: CSASRTVEPFF; cdr3_nt: TGCAGTGCTAGTAGGACTGTTGAACCTTTCTTT
clone_size: few; j_call: TRBJ1-6; d_call: -; v_call: TRBV2; cdr3_aa: CASRTGDSPLHF; cdr3_nt: TGTGCCAGCAGGACAGGCGATTCACCCCTCCACTTT
clone_size: many; j_call: TRBJ1-2; d_call: TRBD1; v_call: TRBV7-2; cdr3_aa: CASSKDRGSISGYTF; cdr3_nt: TGTGCCAGCAGCAAAGACAGGGGGTCCATCAGTGGCTACACCTTC
clone_size: many; j_call: TRBJ2-5; d_call: -; v_call: TRBV7-9; cdr3_aa: CASSSERGQETQYF; cdr3_nt: TGTGCCAGCAGCTCCGAGCGAGGGCAAGAGACCCAGTACTTC
clone_size: many; j_call: TRBJ1-3; d_call: -; v_call: TRBV28; cdr3_aa: CASSLNGATNTIYF; cdr3_nt: TGTGCCAGCAGTTTAAACGGAGCCACTAACACCATATATTTT
clone_size: -; j_call: TRBJ2-5; d_call: TRBD1; v_call: TRBV5-1; cdr3_aa: CASSLGTGKETQYF; cdr3_nt: TGCGCCAGCAGCTTGGGGACAGGGAAAGAGACCCAGTACTTC
clone_size: many; j_call: TRBJ2-5; d_call: -; v_call: TRBV6-5; cdr3_aa: CASSVRGLGETQYF; cdr3_nt: TGTGCCAGCTCCGTCCGGGGCTTAGGAGAGACCCAGTACTTC
clone_size: many; j_call: TRBJ1-5; d_call: -; v_call: TRBV2; cdr3_aa: CASTLGYSNQPQHF; cdr3_nt: TGTGCCAGCACTCTCGGTTATAGCAATCAGCCCCAGCATTTT
clone_size: -; j_call: TRBJ1-1; d_call: -; v_call: TRBV7-2; cdr3_aa: CASSLINLGAEAFF; cdr3_nt: TGTGCCAGCAGCTTAATTAACCTCGGGGCTGAAGCTTTCTTT
clone_size: many; j_call: TRBJ2-5; d_call: TRBD2; v_call: TRBV2; cdr3_aa: CASRGGGTQETQYF; cdr3_nt: TGTGCCAGCAGGGGCGGGGGTACACAAGAGACCCAGTACTTC
clone_size: many; j_call: TRBJ2-7; d_call: TRBD1; v_call: TRBV12-3/TRBV12-4; cdr3_aa: CASSSPSGTGYEQYF; cdr3_nt: TGTGCCAGCAGTTCACCCTCCGGGACAGGATACGAGCAGTACTTC
clone_size: -; j_call: TRBJ1-1; d_call: -; v_call: TRBV2; cdr3_aa: CASRKDRIGNTEAFF; cdr3_nt: TGTGCCAGCAGAAAAGACCGGATTGGAAACACTGAAGCTTTCTTT
clone_size: many; j_call: TRBJ2-1; d_call: TRBD2; v_call: TRBV7-2; cdr3_aa: CASSILAGGFNEQFF; cdr3_nt: TGTGCCAGCAGCATTCTAGCGGGGGGGTTCAATGAGCAGTTCTTC
clone_size: few; j_call: TRBJ2-3; d_call: TRBD2; v_call: TRBV20-1; cdr3_aa: CSARVPGSGGARDTQYF; cdr3_nt: TGCAGTGCTAGAGTTCCGGGGAGCGGGGGGGCAAGGGATACGCAGTATTTT
clone_size: many; j_call: TRBJ1-3; d_call: -; v_call: TRBV20-1; cdr3_aa: CSARDLGSSGNTIYF; cdr3_nt: TGCAGTGCTAGAGATTTGGGATCCTCTGGAAACACCATATATTTT
clone_size: -; j_call: TRBJ2-7; d_call: TRBD2; v_call: TRBV29-1; cdr3_aa: CSGSGGEGTYEQYF; cdr3_nt: TGCAGCGGAAGCGGGGGTGAGGGAACCTACGAGCAGTACTTC